This entry concerns a single T cell receptor beta chain. Antigen unknown. Germline V lookup: CDR1 SGHRS, CDR2 YFSETQ. The CDR3 runs 16 residues. The junction had 7 bases not matched to a gene; V was cut back by 4 bases and J by 0 bases. This record belongs to a study of STAT5B mutations in CD4+ large granular lymphocyte leukemia. The study's findings and limits: Patient CD4-sorted repertoires looked more clonal than healthy CD4+ repertoires, even without putative leukemic clones. 8/27 top patient clones versus 2/35 control clones were TRBV06-family.

The assay was run at survey level. Under the authors' procedure: A productive frequency of 2.59 x 10-5 was the lowest detectable. Data came from immunoSEQ multiplex PCR; TCRdb stores just in-frame clones and leaves some out. The V and J calls and clone size are taken from that table; D and trimming were inferred from the DNA. The sample carries 40,000 to 55,000 clones, 84% recorded once. This receptor was obtained from a human donor in good health. V and J are TRBV5-1 and TRBJ2-1, with 7 bases lining up with TRBD2. Sequenced input: CD4+ T cells from blood buffy coats. CDR3 nucleotides: TGCGCCAGCAGCAAAGCGGGGCGGAGCTCCTACAATGAGCAGTTCTTC. Residues: CASSKAGRSSYNEQFF.